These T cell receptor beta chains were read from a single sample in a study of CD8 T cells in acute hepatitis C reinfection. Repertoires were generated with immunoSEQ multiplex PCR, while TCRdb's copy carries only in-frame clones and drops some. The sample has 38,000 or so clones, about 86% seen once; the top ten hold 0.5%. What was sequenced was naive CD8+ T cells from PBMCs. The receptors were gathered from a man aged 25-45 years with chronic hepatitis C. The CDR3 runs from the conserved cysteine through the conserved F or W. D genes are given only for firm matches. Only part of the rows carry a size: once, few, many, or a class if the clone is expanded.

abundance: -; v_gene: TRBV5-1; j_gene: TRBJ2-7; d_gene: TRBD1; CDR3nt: TGCGCCAGCAGCTTCCGGACAGGGGACAACCACTACGAGCAGTACTTC; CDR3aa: CASSFRTGDNHYEQYF
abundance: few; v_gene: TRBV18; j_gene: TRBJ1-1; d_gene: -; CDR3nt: TGTGCCAGCTCACCACAGGATACTGAAGCTTTCTTT; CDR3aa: CASSPQDTEAFF
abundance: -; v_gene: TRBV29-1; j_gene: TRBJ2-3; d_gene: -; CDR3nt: TGCAGCGTTGAAGAGGGCTGGGGCAGGTCTGCAGATACGCAGTATTTT; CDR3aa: CSVEEGWGRSADTQYF
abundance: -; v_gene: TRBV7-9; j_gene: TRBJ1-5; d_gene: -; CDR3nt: TGTGCCAGTTCGGGGTCAGCCGATAGCAATCAGCCCCAGCATTTT; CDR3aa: CASSGSADSNQPQHF
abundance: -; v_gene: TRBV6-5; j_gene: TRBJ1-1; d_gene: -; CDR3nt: TGTGCCAGCAGTTACTCTGGGGGGGGTGAAGCTTTCTTT; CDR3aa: CASSYSGGGEAFF
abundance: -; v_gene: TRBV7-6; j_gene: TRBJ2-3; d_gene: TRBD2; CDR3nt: TGTGCCAGCAGCTTACGGCCTAGCGGGGCCTACCAGGATACGCAGTATTTT; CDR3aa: CASSLRPSGAYQDTQYF
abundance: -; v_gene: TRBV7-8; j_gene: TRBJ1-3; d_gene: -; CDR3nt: TGTGCCAGCAGCTTAGCGTTGGGGGACTCTGGAAACACCATATATTTT; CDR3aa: CASSLALGDSGNTIYF
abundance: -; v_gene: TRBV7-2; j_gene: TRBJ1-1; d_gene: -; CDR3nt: TGTGCCAGCAGCTCGAGTTCTTTCTTT; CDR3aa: CASSSSSFF
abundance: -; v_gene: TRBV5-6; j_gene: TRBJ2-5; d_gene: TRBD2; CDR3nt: TGTGCCAGCAGACCCGGTTTTGGGGGAGGGAGATTGGAGACCCAGTACTTC; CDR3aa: CASRPGFGGGRLETQYF
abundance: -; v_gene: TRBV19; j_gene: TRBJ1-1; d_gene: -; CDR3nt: TGTGCCAGTAGTATAGGGGACGTAAGCTGGACTGAAGCTTTCTTT; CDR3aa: CASSIGDVSWTEAFF